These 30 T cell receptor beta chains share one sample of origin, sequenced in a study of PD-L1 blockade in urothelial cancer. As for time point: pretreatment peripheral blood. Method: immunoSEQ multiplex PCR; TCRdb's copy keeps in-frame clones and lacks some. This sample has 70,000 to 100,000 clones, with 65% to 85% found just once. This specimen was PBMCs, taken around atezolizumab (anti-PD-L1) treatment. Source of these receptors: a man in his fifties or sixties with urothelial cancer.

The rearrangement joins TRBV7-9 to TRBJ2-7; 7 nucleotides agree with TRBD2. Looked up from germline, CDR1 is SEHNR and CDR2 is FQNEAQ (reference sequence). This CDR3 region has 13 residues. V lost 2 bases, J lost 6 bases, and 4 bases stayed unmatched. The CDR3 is CASSLSGNGEQYF. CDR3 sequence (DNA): TGTGCCAGCAGCTTAAGCGGGAATGGCGAGCAGTACTTC.

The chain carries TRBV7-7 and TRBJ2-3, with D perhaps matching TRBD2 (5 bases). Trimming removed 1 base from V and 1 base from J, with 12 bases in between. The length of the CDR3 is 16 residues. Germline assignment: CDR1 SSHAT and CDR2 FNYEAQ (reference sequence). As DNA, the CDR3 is TGTGCCAGCAGCTTAGGAGGCCTAGCCGGCACAGATACGCAGTATTTT. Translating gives CASSLGGLAGTDTQYF. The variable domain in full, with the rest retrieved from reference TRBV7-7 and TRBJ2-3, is GAGVSQSPRYKVTKRGQDVTLRCDPISSHATLYWYQQALGQGPEFLTYFNYEAQPDKSGLPSDRFSAERPEGSISTLTIQRTEQRDSAMYRCASSLGGLAGTDTQYFGPGTRLTVL.

The CDR3 nucleotides are TGTGCCAGCTCACCAAGGGGACAGGGTGGATCCTACGAGCAGTACTTC. Translation: CASSPRGQGGSYEQYF. The chain uses TRBV18 and TRBJ2-7; 9 bases fit TRBD1. The ends lost 2 bases at V and 1 base at J; junction bases unmatched: 6. Germline assignment: CDR1 KGHSH and CDR2 LQKENI. The CDR3 contains 16 residues.

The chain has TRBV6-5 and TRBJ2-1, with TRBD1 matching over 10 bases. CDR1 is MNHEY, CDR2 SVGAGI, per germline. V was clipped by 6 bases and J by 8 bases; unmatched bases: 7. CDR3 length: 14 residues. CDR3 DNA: TGTGCCAGCAGGACAGGGGGCGCGGGAGATGAGCAGTTCTTC. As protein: CASRTGGAGDEQFF.

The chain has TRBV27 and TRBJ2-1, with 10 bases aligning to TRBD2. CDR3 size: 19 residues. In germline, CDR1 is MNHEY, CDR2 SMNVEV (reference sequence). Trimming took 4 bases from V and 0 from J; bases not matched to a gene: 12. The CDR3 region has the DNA TGTGCCAGCAGTTCCGCCCTTAATAGCGGGAGGAGCTCCTACAATGAGCAGTTCTTC. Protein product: CASSSALNSGRSSYNEQFF.

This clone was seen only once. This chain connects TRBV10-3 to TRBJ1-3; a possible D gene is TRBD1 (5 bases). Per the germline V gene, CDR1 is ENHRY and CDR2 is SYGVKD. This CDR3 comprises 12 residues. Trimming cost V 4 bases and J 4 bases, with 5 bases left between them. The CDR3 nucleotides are TGTGCCATCAGTGGACAGGGAAACACCATATATTTT. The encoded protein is CAISGQGNTIYF.

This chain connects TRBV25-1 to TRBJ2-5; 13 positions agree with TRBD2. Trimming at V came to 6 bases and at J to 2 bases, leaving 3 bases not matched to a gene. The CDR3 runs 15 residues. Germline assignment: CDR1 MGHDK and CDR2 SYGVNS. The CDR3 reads CASRTSGRLQETQYF. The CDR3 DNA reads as TGTGCCAGCAGGACTAGCGGGAGGTTACAAGAGACCCAGTACTTC.

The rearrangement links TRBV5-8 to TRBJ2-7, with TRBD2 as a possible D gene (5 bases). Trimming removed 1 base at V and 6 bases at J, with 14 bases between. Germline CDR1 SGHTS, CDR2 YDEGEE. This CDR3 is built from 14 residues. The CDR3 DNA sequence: TGTGCCAGCAGCTTGAGGAGTAGCGCCTCCGAGCAGTACTTC. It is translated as CASSLRSSASEQYF.

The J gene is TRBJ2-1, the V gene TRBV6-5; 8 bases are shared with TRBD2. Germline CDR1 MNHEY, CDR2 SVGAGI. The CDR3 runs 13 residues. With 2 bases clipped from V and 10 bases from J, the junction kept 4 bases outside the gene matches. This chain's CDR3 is CASSYSSGGEQFF. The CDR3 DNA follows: TGTGCCAGCAGTTACAGCAGCGGGGGAGAGCAGTTCTTC.

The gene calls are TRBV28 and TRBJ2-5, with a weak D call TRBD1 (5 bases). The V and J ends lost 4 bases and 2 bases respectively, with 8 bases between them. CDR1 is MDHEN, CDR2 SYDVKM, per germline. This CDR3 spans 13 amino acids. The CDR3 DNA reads TGTGCCAGCAGTTCCTCAGGGCAAGAGACCCAGTACTTC. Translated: CASSSSGQETQYF.

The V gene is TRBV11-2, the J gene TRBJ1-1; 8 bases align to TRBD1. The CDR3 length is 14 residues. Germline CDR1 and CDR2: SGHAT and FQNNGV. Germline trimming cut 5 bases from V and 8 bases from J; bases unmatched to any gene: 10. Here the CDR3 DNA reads TGTGCCAGCAGCATTCGTTCAGGGGGCGCAGAAGCTTTCTTT. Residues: CASSIRSGGAEAFF.

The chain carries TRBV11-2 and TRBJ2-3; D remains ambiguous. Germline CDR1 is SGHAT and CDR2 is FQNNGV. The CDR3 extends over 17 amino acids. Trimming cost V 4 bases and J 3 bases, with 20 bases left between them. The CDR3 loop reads CASSSPFSRLRTDTQYF. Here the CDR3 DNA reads TGTGCCAGCAGCTCCCCATTTTCTAGGTTGAGAACAGATACGCAGTATTTT.

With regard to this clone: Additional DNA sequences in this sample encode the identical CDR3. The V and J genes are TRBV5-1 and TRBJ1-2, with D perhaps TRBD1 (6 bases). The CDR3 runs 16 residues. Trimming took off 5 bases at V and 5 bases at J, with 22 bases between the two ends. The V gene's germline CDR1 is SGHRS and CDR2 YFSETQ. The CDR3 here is CASREELVRTDYGYTF. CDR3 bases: TGCGCCAGCAGGGAAGAACTAGTAAGGACAGATTATGGCTACACCTTC. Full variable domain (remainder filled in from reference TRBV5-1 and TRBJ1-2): KAGVTQTPRYLIKTRGQQVTLSCSPISGHRSVSWYQQTPGQGLQFLFEYFSETQRNKGNFPGRFSGRQFSNSRSEMNVSTLELGDSALYLCASREELVRTDYGYTFGSGTRLTVV.

The CDR3 DNA sequence: TGCGCCAGCAGCTTCGACATACCGAGACTAGCTAGCGACGAGCAGTACTTC. Amino acid sequence: CASSFDIPRLASDEQYF. The chain links TRBV5-1 to TRBJ2-7, with 7 bases matching TRBD2. The CDR3 has 17 amino acids. Germline V gene data show CDR1 as SGHRS and CDR2 as YFSETQ. With V trimmed by 2 bases and J by 5 bases, 16 bases remained unmatched.

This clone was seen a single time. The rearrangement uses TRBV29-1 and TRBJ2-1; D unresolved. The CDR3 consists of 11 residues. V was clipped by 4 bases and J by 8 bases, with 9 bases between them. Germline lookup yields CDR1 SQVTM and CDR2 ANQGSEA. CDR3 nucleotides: TGCAGCGTTGTAGTGTTCCATGAGCAGTTCTTC. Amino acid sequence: CSVVVFHEQFF.

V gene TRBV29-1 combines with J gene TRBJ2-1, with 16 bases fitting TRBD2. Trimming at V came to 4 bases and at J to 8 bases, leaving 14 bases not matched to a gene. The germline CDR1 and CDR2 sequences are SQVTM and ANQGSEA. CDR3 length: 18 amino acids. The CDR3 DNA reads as TGCAGCGTTGGGACAGGGCTAGGGACTAGCGGGAGGGCCCATGAGCAGTTCTTC. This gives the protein CSVGTGLGTSGRAHEQFF.

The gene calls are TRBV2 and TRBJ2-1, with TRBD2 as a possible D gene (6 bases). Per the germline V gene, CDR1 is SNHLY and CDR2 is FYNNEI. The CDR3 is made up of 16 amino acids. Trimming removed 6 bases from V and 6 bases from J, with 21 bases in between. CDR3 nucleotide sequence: TGTGCCAGCAGCTCCACCGGGGGAACTTCGGGCAATGAGCAGTTCTTC. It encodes CASSSTGGTSGNEQFF.

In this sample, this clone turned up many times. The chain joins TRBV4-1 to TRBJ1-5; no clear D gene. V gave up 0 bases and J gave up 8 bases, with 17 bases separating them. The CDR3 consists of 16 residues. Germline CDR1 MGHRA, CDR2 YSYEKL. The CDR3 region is CASSQEGRSGTEPQHF. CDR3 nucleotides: TGCGCCAGCAGCCAAGAAGGAAGATCAGGTACCGAGCCCCAGCATTTT.

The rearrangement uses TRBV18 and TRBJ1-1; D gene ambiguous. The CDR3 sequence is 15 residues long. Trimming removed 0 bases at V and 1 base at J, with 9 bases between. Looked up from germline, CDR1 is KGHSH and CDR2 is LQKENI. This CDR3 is CASSPPAGTNTEAFF. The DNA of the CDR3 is TGTGCCAGCTCACCACCGGCAGGAACGAACACTGAAGCTTTCTTT.

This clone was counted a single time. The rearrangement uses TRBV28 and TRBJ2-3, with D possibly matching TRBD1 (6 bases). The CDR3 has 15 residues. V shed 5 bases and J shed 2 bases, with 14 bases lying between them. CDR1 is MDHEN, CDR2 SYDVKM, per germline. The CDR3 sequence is CASSGVGGITDTQYF. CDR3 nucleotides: TGTGCCAGCAGTGGCGTAGGGGGTATCACAGATACGCAGTATTTT. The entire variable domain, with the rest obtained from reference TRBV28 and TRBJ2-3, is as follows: DVKVTQSSRYLVKRTGEKVFLECVQDMDHENMFWYRQDPGLGLRLIYFSYDVKMKEKGDIPEGYSVSREKKERFSLILESASTNQTSMYLCASSGVGGITDTQYFGPGTRLTVL.

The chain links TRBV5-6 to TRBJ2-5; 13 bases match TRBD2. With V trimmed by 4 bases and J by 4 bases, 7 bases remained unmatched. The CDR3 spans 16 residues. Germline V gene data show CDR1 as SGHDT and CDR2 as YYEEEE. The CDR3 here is CASSHRTSGGGETQYF. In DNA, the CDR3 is TGTGCCAGCAGCCACAGGACTAGCGGGGGCGGAGAGACCCAGTACTTC.

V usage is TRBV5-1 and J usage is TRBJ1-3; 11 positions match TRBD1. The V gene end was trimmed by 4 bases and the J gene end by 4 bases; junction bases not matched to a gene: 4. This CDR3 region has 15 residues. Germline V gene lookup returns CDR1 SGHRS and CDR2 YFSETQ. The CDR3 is CASSVGQGAGNTIYF. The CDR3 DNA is TGCGCCAGCAGCGTTGGACAGGGGGCAGGAAACACCATATATTTT.

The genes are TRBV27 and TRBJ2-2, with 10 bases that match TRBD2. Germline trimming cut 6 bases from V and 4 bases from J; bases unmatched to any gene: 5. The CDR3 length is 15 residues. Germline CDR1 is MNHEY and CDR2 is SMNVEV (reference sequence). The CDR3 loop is CASRTAGGVTGELFF. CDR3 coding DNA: TGTGCCAGCAGGACAGCGGGGGGGGTCACCGGGGAGCTGTTTTTT.

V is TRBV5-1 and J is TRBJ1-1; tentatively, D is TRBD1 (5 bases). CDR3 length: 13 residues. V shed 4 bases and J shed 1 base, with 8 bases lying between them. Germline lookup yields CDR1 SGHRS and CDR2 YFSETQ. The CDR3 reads CASSTGGNTEAFF. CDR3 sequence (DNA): TGCGCCAGCAGCACCGGGGGGAACACTGAAGCTTTCTTT.

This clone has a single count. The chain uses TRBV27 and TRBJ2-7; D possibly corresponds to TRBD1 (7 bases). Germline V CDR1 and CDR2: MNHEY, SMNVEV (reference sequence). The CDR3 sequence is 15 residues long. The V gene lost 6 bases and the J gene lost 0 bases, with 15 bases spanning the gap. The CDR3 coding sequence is TGTGCCAGCAGGGCGGGACAGTCCAGCTCCTACGAGCAGTACTTC. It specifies CASRAGQSSSYEQYF.

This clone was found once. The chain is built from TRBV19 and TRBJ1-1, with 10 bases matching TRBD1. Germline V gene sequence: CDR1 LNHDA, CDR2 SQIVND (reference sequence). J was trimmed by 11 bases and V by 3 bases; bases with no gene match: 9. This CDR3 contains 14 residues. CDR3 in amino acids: CASSIQGQGVKAFF. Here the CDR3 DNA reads TGTGCCAGTAGTATCCAAGGACAGGGGGTAAAGGCTTTCTTT.

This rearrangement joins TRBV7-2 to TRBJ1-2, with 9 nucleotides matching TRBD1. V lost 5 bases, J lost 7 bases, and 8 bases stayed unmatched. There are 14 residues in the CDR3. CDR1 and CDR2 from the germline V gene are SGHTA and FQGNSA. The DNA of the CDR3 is TGTGCCAGCAGCCGGGACAGGGAGAGTCGTGGCTACACCTTC. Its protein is CASSRDRESRGYTF.

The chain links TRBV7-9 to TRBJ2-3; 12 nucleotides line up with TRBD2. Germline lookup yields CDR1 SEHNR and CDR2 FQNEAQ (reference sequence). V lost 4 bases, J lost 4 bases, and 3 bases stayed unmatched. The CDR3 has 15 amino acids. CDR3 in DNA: TGTGCCAGCAGCTGGGGGACTAGCGGGTCAGATACGCAGTATTTT. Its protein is CASSWGTSGSDTQYF.

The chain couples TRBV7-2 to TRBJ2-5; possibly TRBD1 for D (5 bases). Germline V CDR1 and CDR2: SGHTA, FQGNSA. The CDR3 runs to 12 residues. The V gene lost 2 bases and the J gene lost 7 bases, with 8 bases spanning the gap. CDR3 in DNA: TGTGCCAGCAGCTTAAGGGGTAGGACCCAGTACTTC. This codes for CASSLRGRTQYF.

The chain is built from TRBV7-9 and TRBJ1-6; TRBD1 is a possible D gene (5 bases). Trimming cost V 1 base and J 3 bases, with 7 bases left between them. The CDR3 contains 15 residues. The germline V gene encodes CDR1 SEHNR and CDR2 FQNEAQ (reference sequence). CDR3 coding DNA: TGTGCCAGCAGCTTAGGGCAGGGCTATAATTCACCCCTCCACTTT. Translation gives CASSLGQGYNSPLHF.